This entry concerns a single TCR beta chain. Its specificity is not known. The V gene's germline CDR1 is SGHTA and CDR2 FQGNSA. The CDR3 runs 14 residues. V lost 1 base to trimming and J lost 10 bases, with 11 bases between them. The TCR beta CDR3 regions underwent amplification from RNA transcripts. RT-PCR in the first round used HTBI primers; a second-round multiplex PCR followed. TCRdb used MiXCR to reprocess the multiplex PCR reads, holding one entry per CDR3 protein. The table includes more than 1,000,000 distinct CDR3 sequences, 35% to 40% detected once. The sample is drawn from a study of Graves' ophthalmopathy and Graves' hyperthyroidism. Study-level findings and limits: Most thyroid clonotypes expanded beyond 0.001 frequency were also found in blood. Prediction of ophthalmopathy progression reached about 71% sensitivity and roughly 72% specificity.

The material sequenced was peripheral blood or thyroid tissue (not recorded which). The origin of this receptor is an adult man with Graves' hyperthyroidism. The rearrangement joins TRBV7-2 to TRBJ1-6, with D maybe TRBD1 (6 bases). The CDR3 loop is CASSLDVRGSPLHF. For the CDR3, the DNA is TGTGCCAGCAGCTTAGATGTCAGGGGCTCACCCCTCCACTTT.